The T cell receptor beta chain under discussion was sequenced for a study of blood T cell repertoires in COVID-19. The wider study: Whether acute or convalescent, the COVID-19 samples came from the United States, Italy and Spain.

The CDR3 is 14 amino acids. With V trimmed by 9 bases and J by 8 bases, 8 bases remained unmatched. Germline V lookup: CDR1 SNHLY, CDR2 FYNNEI. Source study methods: Scientists estimated how many nucleated cells there were by amplifying reference gene primers. Method: immunoSEQ multiplex PCR; TCRdb's copy keeps in-frame clones and lacks some. That table gives V, J and clone size, and the DNA gave D and trimming. Of about 250,000 clones in the sample, 70% to 90% were seen once. This TCR derives from a man between 18 and 29 years old who had recovered from COVID-19. The chain has TRBV2 and TRBJ2-1; TRBD2 agrees at 12 bases. Sample: PBMCs or T cells enriched from blood (not recorded which). This chain's CDR3 is CARTGTSGFYEQFF. DNA of the CDR3: TGTGCCAGAACCGGGACTAGCGGGTTTTATGAGCAGTTCTTC.